A selection of T cell receptor beta chains follows, all from one sample in a study of T cell responses to AZD1222 COVID-19 vaccine. Here immunoSEQ multiplex PCR was the method, and the copy in TCRdb shows in-frame clones only, minus some. The sample gives about 85,000 clones, 85% to 90% of which show up once; 7% is in the top ten. This material consisted of peripheral blood, taken on day 0 of AZD1222 vaccination. The receptor set was obtained from an adult in good health. The CDR3 runs from the conserved cysteine through the conserved F or W. Each record gives: CDR3 DNA, CDR3 protein, D gene, J gene, CDR3 length, V gene, clone size. A D gene is named only where the DNA matches it firmly. Size is omitted from some rows. Given values are once, few, many or a class for expanded clones.

TGTGCCTGGGGGACACGTTTCTATGGCTACACCTTC | CAWGTRFYGYTF | NA | TRBJ1-2 | 12 | TRBV28 | NA
TGTGCCAGCAGTTGGAACGGCAATCAGCCCCAGCATTTT | CASSWNGNQPQHF | NA | TRBJ1-5 | 13 | TRBV27 | NA
TGTGCCAGCAGCGTAGGCACCCGGGAGACCCAGTACTTC | CASSVGTRETQYF | NA | TRBJ2-5 | 13 | TRBV9 | once
TGTGCCAGCAGTTACAGGCAGAATAGCAATCAGCCCCAGCATTTT | CASSYRQNSNQPQHF | NA | TRBJ1-5 | 15 | TRBV6-5 | NA
TGTGCCACCAGTGATCCCTTATTTGGGGGTGAAGCTTTCTTT | CATSDPLFGGEAFF | NA | TRBJ1-1 | 14 | TRBV24-1 | NA
TGTGCCAGTACCCGCGGACTGAGTCAGAATTCACCCCTCCACTTT | CASTRGLSQNSPLHF | NA | TRBJ1-6 | 15 | TRBV19 | few
TGTGCCAGCAGCTTAGCCTCCGGGACGCCCAGCACAGATACGCAGTATTTT | CASSLASGTPSTDTQYF | NA | TRBJ2-3 | 17 | TRBV7-2 | few
TGTGCCAGCTCTCCCCTCGGGGGGGGAGAGACCCAGTACTTC | CASSPLGGGETQYF | TRBD2 | TRBJ2-5 | 14 | TRBV18 | NA
TGTGCCAGCAGCGACCTACCTAGCGGGGCCCTTTACGAGCAGTACTTC | CASSDLPSGALYEQYF | TRBD2 | TRBJ2-7 | 16 | TRBV9 | NA
TGTGCCAGTACCACAGGGGGCGGTCAGCCCCAGCATTTT | CASTTGGGQPQHF | TRBD1 | TRBJ1-5 | 13 | TRBV19 | NA
TGTGCCAGCAGCCCAAACAGGGTCGGCAATGAGCAGTTCTTC | CASSPNRVGNEQFF | NA | TRBJ2-1 | 14 | TRBV7-9 | NA
TGTGCCAGCAGCCAAGACAGCTCAACTGGAAACACCATATATTTT | CASSQDSSTGNTIYF | NA | TRBJ1-3 | 15 | TRBV3-1/TRBV3-2 | few
TGTGCCAGCAGCCAAGGGGGACAGGGTCGGTACACTCAGCCCCAGCATTTT | CASSQGGQGRYTQPQHF | TRBD1 | TRBJ1-5 | 17 | TRBV14 | NA